These 8 T cell receptor beta chains were all obtained from the same sample, sequenced in a study of T cells in Graves' hyperthyroidism and ophthalmopathy. Amplification of TCR beta CDR3 regions was performed using RNA transcripts as template. First-round RT-PCR with HTBI primers amplified the TCR CDR3 region. Each CDR3 protein is one row after TCRdb ran MiXCR on the multiplex PCR reads. The table lists 200,000 to 250,000 distinct CDR3 sequences, 15% to 20% of them singletons, with around 30% in the top ten. Sequenced material: blood. Every receptor here comes from a woman aged 18-29 years with Graves' ophthalmopathy.

This clonotype was found many times. V usage is TRBV20-1 and J usage is TRBJ1-6; 7 positions agree with TRBD1. Germline CDR1 and CDR2: DFQATT and SNEGSKA (reference sequence). The CDR3 length is 14 residues. The V gene end was trimmed by 5 bases and the J gene end by 9 bases; junction bases not matched to a gene: 10. DNA for the CDR3: TGCAGTGCTGGACCCGCAGGGGGAGGTTCACCCCTCCACTTT. Its translation is CSAGPAGGGSPLHF.

This clonotype was picked up many times. The chain has TRBV7-2 and TRBJ2-5; TRBD2 aligns across 9 bases. The CDR3 totals 15 residues. Germline V gives CDR1 SGHTA, CDR2 FQGNSA. The ends lost 3 bases at V and 4 bases at J; junction bases unmatched: 6. The CDR3 nucleotides are TGTGCCAGCAGCTTTTTAGCGGGAGATGGAGAGACCCAGTACTTC. Translation gives CASSFLAGDGETQYF.

The J gene is TRBJ2-7, the V gene TRBV13; 9 bases line up with TRBD2. Germline-derived CDR1 and CDR2 are PRHDT and FYEKMQ (reference sequence). V was clipped by 3 bases and J by 2 bases; unmatched bases: 5. CDR3 length: 15 amino acids. CDR3 sequence: CASSLGSGRPYEQYF. DNA for the CDR3: TGTGCCAGCAGCTTGGGTAGCGGGAGACCCTACGAGCAGTACTTC.

This clonotype was recorded many times. The gene calls are TRBV5-6 and TRBJ1-1; D unclear. V lost 1 base to trimming and J lost 1 base, with 8 bases between them. The V gene's germline CDR1 is SGHDT and CDR2 YYEEEE. CDR3 length equals 14 residues. The CDR3 is CASSLLRTNTEAFF. DNA for the CDR3: TGTGCCAGCAGCTTGTTACGGACGAACACTGAAGCTTTCTTT.

This clonotype was observed at least ten times. The J gene is TRBJ1-2, the V gene TRBV5-6, with D possibly TRBD1 on 6 matching bases. This CDR3 comprises 15 residues. The germline V gene encodes CDR1 SGHDT and CDR2 YYEEEE. V lost 1 base to trimming and J lost 2 bases, with 12 bases between them. The CDR3 nucleotides read TGTGCCAGCAGCTTGACAGGGAGGAACAACTATGGCTACACCTTC. It codes for CASSLTGRNNYGYTF. Drawing the rest from reference TRBV5-6 and TRBJ1-2, the complete variable domain is DAGVTQSPTHLIKTRGQQVTLRCSPKSGHDTVSWYQQALGQGPQFIFQYYEEEERQRGNFPDRFSGHQFPNYSSELNVNALLLGDSALYLCASSLTGRNNYGYTFGSGTRLTVV.

This clonotype appeared many times. This chain joins TRBV2 and TRBJ1-6; no clear D gene. This CDR3 is built from 14 residues. The germline V gene has CDR1 SNHLY and CDR2 FYNNEI. V lost 2 bases, J lost 6 bases, and 8 bases lay in between. The CDR3 nucleotides are TGTGCCAGCAGTGAATCGGGATTTAATTCACCCCTCCACTTT. This translates into CASSESGFNSPLHF.

There are many counts of this clonotype. The chain employs TRBV20-1 and TRBJ2-2; maybe TRBD2 (6 bases). V gave up 5 bases and J gave up 0 bases, with 19 bases separating them. Germline V CDR1 and CDR2: DFQATT, SNEGSKA (reference sequence). The CDR3 is 17 residues long. In nucleotides, the CDR3 is TGCAGTGCTCCCGCCCCCGGCGGGGCCCCGAACACCGGGGAGCTGTTTTTT. Its protein is CSAPAPGGAPNTGELFF.

There are many counts of this clonotype. The chain combines TRBV7-2 with TRBJ2-3; D gene uncertain. The germline V gene has CDR1 SGHTA and CDR2 FQGNSA. The V end was cut by 5 bases, the J end by 2 bases, with 8 bases between. The CDR3 length is 13 residues. In DNA, the CDR3 is TGTGCCAGCAGCGCATCCTACACAGATACGCAGTATTTT. It specifies CASSASYTDTQYF.